This T cell receptor (beta chain) was recorded in a study of CD8 T cells in ankylosing spondylitis. Germline trimming cut 4 bases from V and 1 base from J; bases unmatched to any gene: 3. The CDR3 consists of 14 residues. Germline V gene lookup returns CDR1 SQVTM and CDR2 ANQGSEA. Study observations and caveats: In ankylosing spondylitis patients, matched synovial fluid reportedly showed significant enrichment of disease-linked clones. Blood of patients with ankylosing spondylitis appeared to be characterized by a TCR beta motif of several highly homologous variants.

This clonotype was counted at least ten times. Its target is not known. For TCR beta, libraries came from quantitative 5'-RACE with molecular barcodes. Via MiXCR, TCRdb re-called the 5' RACE reads, giving one row per CDR3 protein. The data contain around 210,000 distinct CDR3 sequences, roughly 8.2% of them seen just once; the ten biggest clones take up around 4.9%. The source is a female donor with ankylosing spondylitis or in good health (not recorded which). Sequenced input: blood, either unsorted or a sorted T cell fraction (not recorded which). J is TRBJ1-1 and V is TRBV29-1, with TRBD1 matching 10 bases. This CDR3 reads CSVARQGANTEAFF. The CDR3 nucleotides are TGCAGCGTTGCCCGACAGGGGGCGAACACTGAAGCTTTCTTT.